The clone carrying this T cell receptor (beta chain) was observed a single time. Its antigen is as yet unknown. These data are taken from a study of shared clonotypes between healthy human individuals. For the study at large: The plates for each donor numbered three CD4 naive, three CD4 memory, two CD8 naive and one CD8 memory. Findings of the study overall: Genetic and exposure-history diversity was limited by the few donors.

The CDR3 has 12 amino acids. V dropped 1 base and J dropped 3 bases, with 4 bases sitting between them. The V gene's germline CDR1 is SEHNR and CDR2 FQNEAQ (reference sequence). Terminally differentiated effector memory CD45RA+ cells were excluded by CCR7 positive selection of CD45RO-negative cells. The protocol was immunoSEQ multiplex PCR, while the TCRdb copy is restricted to in-frame clones and leaves out a portion. The data contain 800,000 or so clones, just over 95% of them singletons. The J gene is TRBJ2-7, the V gene TRBV7-9, with D uncertain. The source is a man aged 25-45 years in good health. Sequencing input: naive CD8+ T cells sorted from blood. CDR3 bases: TGTGCCAGCAGCTTAGTACTCTACGAGCAGTACTTC. It yields the protein CASSLVLYEQYF.